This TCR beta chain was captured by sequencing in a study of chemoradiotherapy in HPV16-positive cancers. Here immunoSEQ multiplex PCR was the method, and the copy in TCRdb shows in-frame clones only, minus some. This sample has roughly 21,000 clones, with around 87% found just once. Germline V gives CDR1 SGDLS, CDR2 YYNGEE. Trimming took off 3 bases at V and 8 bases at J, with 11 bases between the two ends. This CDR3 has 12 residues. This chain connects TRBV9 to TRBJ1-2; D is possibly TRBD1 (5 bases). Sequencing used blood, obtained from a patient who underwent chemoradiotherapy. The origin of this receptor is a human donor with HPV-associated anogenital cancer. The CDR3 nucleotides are TGTGCCAGCAGCGAGGGACGGTCCGGCTACACCTTC. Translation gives CASSEGRSGYTF.